This is a list of T cell receptor beta chains from one sample in a study of sequential checkpoint blockade in melanoma. Produced via immunoSEQ multiplex PCR; TCRdb's table is partial and in-frame only. The sample contains about 9,000 clones, around three fifths of which appear only once. The sample here was CD8+ T cells sorted from blood (inferred from file names), taken from a patient given nivolumab and ipilimumab in sequence. Receptors were obtained from a human donor with melanoma. The CDR3 runs from the conserved cysteine through the conserved F or W. The D gene is left open where the match is weak. Only part of the rows carry a size: once, few, many, or a class if the clone is expanded.

few	TRBV14	TRBJ1-2	TRBD1	CASSQGNRGANYGYTF	TGTGCCAGCAGCCAAGGGAACAGGGGGGCTAACTATGGCTACACCTTC
.	TRBV27	TRBJ2-7	.	CASSYTGWGEQYF	TGTGCCAGCAGTTACACAGGGTGGGGCGAGCAGTACTTC
few	TRBV7-2	TRBJ1-1	TRBD1	CASSNRDSSFAEAFF	TGTGCCAGCAGCAACCGGGACAGCTCCTTCGCTGAAGCTTTCTTT
.	TRBV9	TRBJ1-4	.	CASSAAVEGTNEKLFF	TGTGCCAGCAGCGCGGCCGTAGAGGGAACTAATGAAAAACTGTTTTTT
few	TRBV27	TRBJ2-1	.	CASARLAFNEQFF	TGTGCCAGCGCCCGACTCGCCTTCAATGAGCAGTTCTTC
.	TRBV9	TRBJ2-1	TRBD2	CASSVWSGRTYNEQFF	TGTGCCAGCAGCGTGTGGAGCGGGAGAACATACAATGAGCAGTTCTTC
.	TRBV28	TRBJ1-1	.	CASSLGSLTEAFF	TGTGCCAGCAGCCTAGGAAGTCTCACTGAAGCTTTCTTT
.	TRBV5-8	TRBJ1-5	.	CASSLGTASNQPQHF	TGTGCCAGCAGCTTGGGGACAGCGAGCAATCAGCCCCAGCATTTT
.	TRBV4-1	TRBJ2-1	.	CASSLIGESSYNEQFF	TGTGCCAGCAGCTTAATTGGGGAGAGCTCCTACAATGAGCAGTTCTTC
few	TRBV9	TRBJ2-2	.	CASSVGGTGELFF	TGTGCCAGCAGCGTAGGCGGGACCGGGGAGCTGTTTTTT
.	TRBV4-2	TRBJ2-6	.	CASSQKQGTGANVLTF	TGTGCCAGCAGCCAAAAACAGGGAACTGGGGCCAACGTCCTGACTTTC
.	TRBV4-3	TRBJ2-2	.	CASSQDWAENTGELFF	TGCGCCAGCAGCCAAGATTGGGCAGAGAACACCGGGGAGCTGTTTTTT
.	TRBV4-1	TRBJ1-1	.	CASSQARGGTEAFF	TGCGCCAGCAGCCAGGCTCGAGGGGGTACTGAAGCTTTCTTT
.	TRBV27	TRBJ2-1	TRBD2	CASSIAGGYNEQFF	TGTGCCAGCAGCATAGCGGGCGGCTACAATGAGCAGTTCTTC
.	TRBV9	TRBJ2-3	.	CASSVVGGRTDTQYF	TGTGCCAGCAGCGTAGTGGGGGGGCGCACAGATACGCAGTATTTT
.	TRBV23-1	TRBJ2-1	TRBD2	CASSQERGRGEQFF	TGTGCCAGCAGCCAAGAGCGCGGGAGGGGTGAGCAGTTCTTC
.	TRBV7-9	TRBJ2-7	TRBD1	CASSPDRDSSYEQYF	TGCGCCAGCAGCCCGGACCGGGACAGCTCCTACGAGCAGTACTTC
.	TRBV4-1	TRBJ2-2	.	CASSQDPGITGELFF	TGCGCCAGCAGCCAAGATCCGGGGATCACCGGGGAGCTGTTTTTT
once	TRBV6-4	TRBJ2-1	.	CASSDSSSREQFF	TGTGCCAGCAGTGACTCGAGCTCTAGAGAGCAGTTCTTC
.	TRBV15	TRBJ2-1	TRBD2	CATTPGGVGEQFF	TGTGCCACCACCCCCGGGGGGGTTGGTGAGCAGTTCTTC